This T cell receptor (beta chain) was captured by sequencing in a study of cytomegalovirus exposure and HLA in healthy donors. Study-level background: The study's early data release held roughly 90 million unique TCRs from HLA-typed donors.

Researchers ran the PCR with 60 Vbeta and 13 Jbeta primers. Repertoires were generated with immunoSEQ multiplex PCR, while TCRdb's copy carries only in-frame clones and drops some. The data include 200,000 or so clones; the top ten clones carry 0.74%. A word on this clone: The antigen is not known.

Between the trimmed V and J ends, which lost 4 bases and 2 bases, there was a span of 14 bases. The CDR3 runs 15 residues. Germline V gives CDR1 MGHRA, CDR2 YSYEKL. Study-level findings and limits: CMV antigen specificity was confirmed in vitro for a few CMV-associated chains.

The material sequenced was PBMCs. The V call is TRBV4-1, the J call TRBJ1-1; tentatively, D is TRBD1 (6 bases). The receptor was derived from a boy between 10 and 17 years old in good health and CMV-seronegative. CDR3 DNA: TGCGCCAGCAGCCCCATTGCAGGGGTTAACACTGAAGCTTTCTTT. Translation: CASSPIAGVNTEAFF.